This T cell receptor beta chain was captured in a study of T cells in Graves' hyperthyroidism and ophthalmopathy. In the study overall: Sampling of peripheral blood happened at initial diagnosis, prior to any treatment. Findings and limits, study-wide: A 13 V-J model separated ophthalmopathy from stable hyperthyroidism. Appearing also in blood were most of the thyroid clonotypes expanded above 0.001.

Graves' hyperthyroidism was deemed stable absent ophthalmopathy progression within 18 months. Amplification yielded TCR beta CDR3 regions, with RNA transcripts as the source. HTBI primers were the set used in a first-round RT-PCR of the TCR CDR3. One entry per CDR3 protein results from TCRdb running MiXCR on the multiplex PCR reads. The sample lists 650,000 to 700,000 distinct CDR3 sequences, around 16% occurring once. As regards this clonotype: The antigen remains unidentified.

V was pared by 3 bases and J by 10 bases, with 8 bases of the junction left unmatched. Germline-derived CDR1 and CDR2 are MGHDK and SYGVNS. This CDR3 region has 13 residues. This sequence joins TRBV25-1 and TRBJ1-1, with 7 bases identical to TRBD1. The receptor comes from a man aged 45-65 years with Graves' hyperthyroidism. The source material was blood. The CDR3 coding sequence is TGTGCCAGCAGTGAGTCCTTCGGGACAGCAGCTTTCTTT. It specifies CASSESFGTAAFF.